The subject of this entry is one TCR beta chain. What it binds is unknown. Trimming pared 6 bases from V and 0 bases from J, leaving 8 bases between. Germline CDR1 reads SNHLY; CDR2 reads FYNNEI. The CDR3 totals 13 residues. This sample was taken from a study of graft-versus-host responses after intestinal transplantation. Across the whole study: Recipients across the board were started on anti-thymocyte globulin induction, then kept on tacrolimus and steroids for two to three years.

Study-wide results and caveats: GvH clonotypes were identified within recipient marrow, with a subset emerging first in ileum or blood. Declining HvG levels early post-transplant were linked to peak circulating GvH clone levels. High graft-versus-host to host-versus-graft clonal ratios were seen in allografts of patients with graft-donor T cell macrochimerism.

Clones were sequenced by immunoSEQ multiplex PCR, and TCRdb holds only the in-frame ones, with some missing. This sample has about 130,000 clones, with around 90% found just once. V usage is TRBV2 and J usage is TRBJ1-1; no firm D call. The sequence was collected from a human donor who received an intestinal transplant. Here the sequenced sample was unstimulated CD4+ T cells sorted from spleen or lymph node cells, taken before intestinal transplant. The CDR3 DNA reads as TGTGCCAGCAGATCAGAGATGAACACTGAAGCTTTCTTT. It translates to CASRSEMNTEAFF.